Given below is one TCR beta chain in context. The antigen is not known. Using immunoSEQ multiplex PCR, the repertoire was profiled, and TCRdb retains in-frame clones only, with some absent. The data hold approximately 140,000 clones, with less than 95% observed a single time. This entry comes from a study of T cell responses to AZD1222 COVID-19 vaccine. The ends were cut back, 0 bases at V and 0 bases at J, with 9 bases in the middle. The CDR3 extends over 15 amino acids. From germline, CDR1 is SGDLS and CDR2 YYNGEE. Findings of the study overall: Variant regions that are unmutated are reportedly the target of nearly half of spike-specific TCRs. Clonal diversity may have been underestimated, and the donors were mostly white British, with more females than males. Spike-spanning, vaccine-associated CD4 TCRs were dominant at 160-218 and 743-854.

J is TRBJ2-5 and V is TRBV9; perhaps TRBD2 as D (5 bases). This receptor was obtained from an adult in good health. The material sequenced was peripheral blood, taken on day 0 of AZD1222 vaccination. The CDR3 reads CASSVGGADQETQYF. For the CDR3, the DNA is TGTGCCAGCAGCGTAGGAGGAGCGGACCAAGAGACCCAGTACTTC.